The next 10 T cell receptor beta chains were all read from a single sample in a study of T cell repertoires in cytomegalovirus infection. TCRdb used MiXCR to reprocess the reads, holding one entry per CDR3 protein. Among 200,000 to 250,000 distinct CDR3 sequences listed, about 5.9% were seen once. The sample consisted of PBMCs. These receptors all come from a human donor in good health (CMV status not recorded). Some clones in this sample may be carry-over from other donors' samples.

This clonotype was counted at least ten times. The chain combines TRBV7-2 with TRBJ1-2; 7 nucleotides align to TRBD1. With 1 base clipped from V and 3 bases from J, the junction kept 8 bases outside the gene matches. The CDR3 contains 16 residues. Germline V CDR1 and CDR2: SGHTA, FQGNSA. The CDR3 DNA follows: TGTGCCAGCAGCTTAGATAGACAGGGAGTAGACTATGGCTACACCTTC. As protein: CASSLDRQGVDYGYTF.

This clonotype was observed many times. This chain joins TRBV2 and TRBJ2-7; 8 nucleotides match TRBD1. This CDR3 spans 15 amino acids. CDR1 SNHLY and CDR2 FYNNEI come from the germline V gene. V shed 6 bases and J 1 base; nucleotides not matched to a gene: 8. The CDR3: CASSRGRTTSYEQYF. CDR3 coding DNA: TGTGCCAGCAGCAGGGGGCGTACTACGTCCTACGAGCAGTACTTC. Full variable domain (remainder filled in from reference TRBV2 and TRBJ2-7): EPEVTQTPSHQVTQMGQEVILRCVPISNHLYFYWYRQILGQKVEFLVSFYNNEISEKSEIFDDQFSVERPDGSNFTLKIRSTKLEDSAMYFCASSRGRTTSYEQYFGPGTRLTVT.

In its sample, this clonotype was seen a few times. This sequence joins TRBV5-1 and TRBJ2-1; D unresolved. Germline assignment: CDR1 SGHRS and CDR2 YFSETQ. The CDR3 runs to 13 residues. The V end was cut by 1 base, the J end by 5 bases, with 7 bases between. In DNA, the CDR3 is TGCGCCAGCAGCTTGACTACGGACAATGAGCAGTTCTTC. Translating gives CASSLTTDNEQFF.

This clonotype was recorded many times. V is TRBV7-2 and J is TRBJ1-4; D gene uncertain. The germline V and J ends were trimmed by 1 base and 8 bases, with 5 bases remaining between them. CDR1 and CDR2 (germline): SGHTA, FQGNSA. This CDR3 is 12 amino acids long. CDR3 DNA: TGTGCCAGCAGCTTAGATACCGAAAAACTGTTTTTT. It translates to CASSLDTEKLFF.

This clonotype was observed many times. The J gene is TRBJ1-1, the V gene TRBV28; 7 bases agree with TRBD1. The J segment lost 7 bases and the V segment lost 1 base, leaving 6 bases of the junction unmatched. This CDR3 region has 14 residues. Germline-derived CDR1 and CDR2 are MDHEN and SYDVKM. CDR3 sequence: CASSLFRQGDEAFF. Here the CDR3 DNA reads TGTGCCAGCAGTTTATTCAGACAGGGTGATGAAGCTTTCTTT.

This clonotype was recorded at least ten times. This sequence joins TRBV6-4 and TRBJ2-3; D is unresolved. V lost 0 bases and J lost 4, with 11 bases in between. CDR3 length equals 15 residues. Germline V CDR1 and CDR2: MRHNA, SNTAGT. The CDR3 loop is CASSDSGLEADTQYF. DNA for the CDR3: TGTGCCAGCAGTGACTCAGGGCTAGAGGCAGATACGCAGTATTTT.

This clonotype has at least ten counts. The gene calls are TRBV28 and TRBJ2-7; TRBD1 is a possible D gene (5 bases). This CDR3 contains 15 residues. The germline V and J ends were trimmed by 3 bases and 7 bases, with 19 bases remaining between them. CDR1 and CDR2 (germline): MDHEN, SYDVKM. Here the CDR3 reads CASSFQRTFPGEQYF. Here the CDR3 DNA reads TGTGCCAGCAGTTTCCAACGGACCTTTCCAGGGGAGCAGTACTTC.

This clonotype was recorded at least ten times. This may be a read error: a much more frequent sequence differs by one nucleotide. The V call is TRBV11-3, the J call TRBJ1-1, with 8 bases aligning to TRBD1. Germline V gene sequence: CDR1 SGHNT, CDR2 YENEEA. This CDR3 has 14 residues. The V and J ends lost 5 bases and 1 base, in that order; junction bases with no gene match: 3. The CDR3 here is CASSPDRANTEAFF. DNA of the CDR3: TGTGCCAGCAGCCCGGACAGGGCGAACACTGAAGCTTTCTTT.

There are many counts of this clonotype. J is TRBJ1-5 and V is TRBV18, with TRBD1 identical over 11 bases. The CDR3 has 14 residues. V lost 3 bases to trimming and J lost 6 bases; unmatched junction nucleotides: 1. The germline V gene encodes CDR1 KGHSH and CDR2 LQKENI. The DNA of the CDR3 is TGTGCCAGCTCACCGGACAGGGGGCTTCAGCCCCAGCATTTT. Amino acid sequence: CASSPDRGLQPQHF.

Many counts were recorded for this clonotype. The CDR3 loop is CSVGQGARQPQHF. The CDR3 bases are TGCAGCGTTGGCCAGGGGGCTCGTCAGCCCCAGCATTTT. The gene calls are TRBV29-1 and TRBJ1-5, with 8 nucleotides matching TRBD1. The V gene's germline CDR1 is SQVTM and CDR2 ANQGSEA. The CDR3 length is 13 residues. V shed 4 bases, J shed 6 bases, and the junction held 5 bases outside the gene matches. Looking up the rest from reference TRBV29-1 and TRBJ1-5 gives the full variable domain: SAVISQKPSRDICQRGTSLTIQCQVDSQVTMMFWYRQQPGQSLTLIATANQGSEATYESGFVIDKFPISRPNLTFSTLTVSNMSPEDSSIYLCSVGQGARQPQHFGDGTRLSIL.